The 2 T cell receptor beta chains reported below all come from one sample, sequenced in a study of blood T cell repertoires in COVID-19. TCRdb's table, derived via immunoSEQ multiplex PCR, lists solely in-frame clones and lacks some. The sample yields some 150,000 clones, 75% to 90% seen once. The sequenced material came from peripheral blood. All receptors derive from a woman in her sixties with active or convalescent COVID-19.

The chain combines TRBV20-1 with TRBJ2-5; no definite D call. The CDR3 extends over 11 amino acids. The germline V gene encodes CDR1 DFQATT and CDR2 SNEGSKA (reference sequence). V was pared by 5 bases and J by 5 bases, with 9 bases between. CDR3 coding DNA: TGCAGTGCTGGGCTTTCGGAGACCCAGTACTTC. This sequence encodes CSAGLSETQYF.

This chain uses TRBV15 with TRBJ2-2; 9 bases align to TRBD1. Losses at the gene ends were 6 bases for V and 5 bases for J; bases not matched to a gene: 1. The CDR3 runs to 13 residues. Per the germline V gene, CDR1 is LNHNV and CDR2 is YYDKDF (reference sequence). The CDR3 sequence: CATRTGGTGELFF. The CDR3 DNA reads TGTGCCACCAGGACAGGGGGAACCGGGGAGCTGTTTTTT.